The next 6 T cell receptor beta chains were all read from a single sample in a study of cytomegalovirus exposure and HLA in healthy donors. A multiplex PCR was run with 60 Vbeta primers and 13 Jbeta primers. Assay used: immunoSEQ multiplex PCR; TCRdb lists only in-frame clones, some missing. The table lists 100,000 to 150,000 clones, 82% of them singletons. Sequenced material: PBMCs. The receptors here all came from a boy aged 5-17 years in good health and CMV-seronegative.

The gene calls are TRBV11-2 and TRBJ1-5; tentatively, D is TRBD1 (5 bases). CDR3 length: 17 amino acids. Germline CDR1 SGHAT, CDR2 FQNNGV. V was clipped by 1 base and J by 4 bases, with 17 bases between them. The CDR3 DNA reads as TGTGCCAGCAGCTTAGGGCAGGGTCCGGCGTTTAATCAGCCCCAGCATTTT. It yields the protein CASSLGQGPAFNQPQHF.

This clone was recorded only once. J is TRBJ2-2 and V is TRBV4-1; TRBD2 aligns across 11 bases. The CDR3 length is 19 residues. Trimming at V came to 0 bases and at J to 0 bases, leaving 6 bases not matched to a gene. Germline loops: CDR1 MGHRA, CDR2 YSYEKL. For the CDR3, the DNA is TGCGCCAGCAGCCAAGATCCAAGGACTAGCGGGCCGAACACCGGGGAGCTGTTTTTT. Translated, it gives CASSQDPRTSGPNTGELFF.

The chain's CDR3 is CASSSQGSYGYTF. The CDR3 DNA reads as TGTGCCAGCAGCTCTCAGGGGAGCTATGGCTACACCTTC. The chain combines TRBV9 with TRBJ1-2, with D possibly matching TRBD1 (6 bases). The CDR3 covers 13 residues. The germline V and J ends were trimmed by 4 bases and 4 bases, with 11 bases remaining between them. Germline-derived CDR1 and CDR2 are SGDLS and YYNGEE. Drawing the rest from reference TRBV9 and TRBJ1-2, the complete variable domain is DSGVTQTPKHLITATGQRVTLRCSPRSGDLSVYWYQQSLDQGLQFLIQYYNGEERAKGNILERFSAQQFPDLHSELNLSSLELGDSALYFCASSSQGSYGYTFGSGTRLTVV.

V is TRBV7-9 and J is TRBJ2-7; 10 nucleotides agree with TRBD2. This CDR3 has 19 residues. J was trimmed by 6 bases and V by 0 bases; bases with no gene match: 17. From germline, CDR1 is SEHNR and CDR2 FQNEAQ (reference sequence). Here the CDR3 DNA reads TGTGCCAGCAGCTTAGCGCCTACTAGCGGGAAGGCTCCAAGGGGCGAGCAGTACTTC. The encoded protein is CASSLAPTSGKAPRGEQYF.

This clone was counted once. V usage is TRBV6-1 and J usage is TRBJ2-7, with 12 bases fitting TRBD1. V lost 6 bases and J lost 7; bases outside the gene matches: 10. This CDR3 spans 15 amino acids. Per the germline V gene, CDR1 is MNHNS and CDR2 is SASEGT. CDR3 region: CASRARDRGPGEQYF. The CDR3 nucleotides read TGTGCCAGCAGGGCCCGGGACAGGGGGCCTGGGGAGCAGTACTTC.

The V gene is TRBV5-1, the J gene TRBJ2-2; the D gene is possibly TRBD2 (6 bases). From germline, CDR1 is SGHRS and CDR2 YFSETQ. The CDR3 length is 16 residues. Trimming pared 3 bases from V and 10 bases from J, leaving 22 bases between. The CDR3 DNA reads TGCGCCAGCAGCTCGGACGGGAGCACCACAGGTCCGGAGCTGTTTTTT. As protein: CASSSDGSTTGPELFF.